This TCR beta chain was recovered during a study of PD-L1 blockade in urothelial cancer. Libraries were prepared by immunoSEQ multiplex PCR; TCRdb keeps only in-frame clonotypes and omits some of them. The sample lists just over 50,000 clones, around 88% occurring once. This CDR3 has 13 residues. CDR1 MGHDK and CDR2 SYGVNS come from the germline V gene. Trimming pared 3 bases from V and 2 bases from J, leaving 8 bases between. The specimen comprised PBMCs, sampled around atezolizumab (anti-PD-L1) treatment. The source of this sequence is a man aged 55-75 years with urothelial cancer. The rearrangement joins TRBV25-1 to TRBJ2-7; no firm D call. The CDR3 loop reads CASSDSGTYEQYF. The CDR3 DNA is TGTGCCAGCAGTGATTCGGGTACCTACGAGCAGTACTTC.